This passage covers 29 T cell receptor beta chains from one sample sequenced in a study of CD8 T cells in ankylosing spondylitis (TCRdb year 2017). The method behind the library was 5' RACE. The data were produced on an Illumina HiSeq 2500. The raw public data were reprocessed by TCRdb itself: fastp quality trimming at Q25, MiXCR clonotype calling, in-frame beta chains only. Merged by CDR3 protein, the rows form single entries marked with the most common genes and DNA. This sample lists hundreds of thousands of distinct CDR3 sequences; roughly 20% were detected once. Of the sample, over 10% falls within the top ten clones. The sequenced sample was blood, either unsorted or a sorted T cell fraction (not recorded which). These receptors came from a male donor with ankylosing spondylitis or in good health (not recorded which).

Many counts were recorded for this clonotype. The CDR3 here is CSVTGTSGGFSTDTQYF. The CDR3 coding sequence is TGCAGCGTCACCGGGACTAGCGGGGGGTTCAGCACAGATACGCAGTATTTT. This rearrangement joins TRBV29-1 to TRBJ2-3; TRBD2 aligns across 15 bases. Per the germline V gene, CDR1 is SQVTM and CDR2 is ANQGSEA. The ends lost 6 bases at V and 0 bases at J; junction bases unmatched: 7. This CDR3 spans 17 amino acids.

This chain links TRBV4-1 with TRBJ2-7, with a tentative D call TRBD1 (6 bases). The CDR3 has 16 amino acids. Germline V gene lookup returns CDR1 MGHRA and CDR2 YSYEKL. V shed 1 base and J shed 2 bases, with 15 bases lying between them. The CDR3 spells CASSQGQGSIAYEQYF. The CDR3 bases are TGCGCCAGCAGCCAAGGTCAGGGGTCCATCGCCTACGAGCAGTACTTC.

The sample holds a few counts of this clonotype. The V call is TRBV28, the J call TRBJ1-1, with 9 bases matching TRBD1. The CDR3 runs 15 residues. From germline, CDR1 is MDHEN and CDR2 SYDVKM. With 6 bases clipped from V and 6 bases from J, the junction kept 11 bases outside the gene matches. CDR3 protein: CASSRDRGGTSEAFF. The CDR3 DNA is TGTGCCAGCAGCCGTGACAGGGGGGGTACCTCTGAAGCTTTCTTT. Full variable domain (rest looked up from reference TRBV28 and TRBJ1-1): DVKVTQSSRYLVKRTGEKVFLECVQDMDHENMFWYRQDPGLGLRLIYFSYDVKMKEKGDIPEGYSVSREKKERFSLILESASTNQTSMYLCASSRDRGGTSEAFFGQGTRLTVV.

V gene TRBV28 combines with J gene TRBJ2-3; 7 positions agree with TRBD1. V shed 8 bases and J 4 bases; nucleotides not matched to a gene: 18. This CDR3 region has 17 residues. The germline V gene encodes CDR1 MDHEN and CDR2 SYDVKM. CDR3 coding DNA: TGTGCCAGCGGACCTCTAATAAAGGGGGCACAGGCAGATACGCAGTATTTT. It translates to CASGPLIKGAQADTQYF. The full variable domain, in which reference TRBV28 and TRBJ2-3 provide the parts outside the CDR3, is DVKVTQSSRYLVKRTGEKVFLECVQDMDHENMFWYRQDPGLGLRLIYFSYDVKMKEKGDIPEGYSVSREKKERFSLILESASTNQTSMYLCASGPLIKGAQADTQYFGPGTRLTVL.

This chain links TRBV20-1 with TRBJ2-7; no firm D call. The length of the CDR3 is 13 residues. CDR1 and CDR2 from the germline V gene are DFQATT and SNEGSKA (reference sequence). Between the trimmed V and J ends, which lost 3 bases and 2 bases, there was a span of 11 bases. The CDR3 DNA reads TGCAGTGCTAGGCCCCATCTGGCCTACGAGCAGTACTTC. It yields the protein CSARPHLAYEQYF.

The CDR3 spells CASRPGQGATNEKLFF. CDR3 coding DNA: TGTGCCAGCAGGCCGGGACAGGGGGCAACTAATGAAAAACTGTTTTTT. The rearrangement links TRBV12-3 or TRBV12-4 to TRBJ1-4; 11 bases align to TRBD1. The ends lost 6 bases at V and 0 bases at J; junction bases unmatched: 3. The CDR3 loop spans 16 amino acids.

The chain couples TRBV6-2 or TRBV6-3 to TRBJ1-5; D is unresolved. Germline V gene lookup returns CDR1 MNHEY and CDR2 SVGEGT. The CDR3 length is 15 residues. V dropped 2 bases and J dropped 0 bases, with 8 bases sitting between them. The CDR3 DNA follows: TGTGCCAGCAGTTACCGGGCAAATAGCAATCAGCCCCAGCATTTT. It codes for CASSYRANSNQPQHF.

This clonotype was seen only a few times. The V and J genes are TRBV7-9 and TRBJ2-2; perhaps D is TRBD1 or TRBD2 (5 bases each). In germline, CDR1 is SEHNR, CDR2 FQNEAQ (reference sequence). Trimming stripped 5 bases from V and 1 base from J, with 17 bases between. The CDR3 is made up of 17 amino acids. The CDR3 sequence: CASSHRSGTGNTGELFF. CDR3 in DNA: TGTGCCAGCAGCCACCGGTCCGGGACGGGGAACACCGGGGAGCTGTTTTTT.

V and J are TRBV12-3 or TRBV12-4 and TRBJ2-2; the match to TRBD2 covers 8 bases. This CDR3 is built from 15 residues. The junction had 8 bases not matched to a gene; V was cut back by 6 bases and J by 5 bases. In DNA form, the CDR3 reads TGTGCCAGCAGCCCCTACGGGGGGGGGACCGGGGAGCTGTTTTTT. Residues: CASSPYGGGTGELFF.

The V call is TRBV2, the J call TRBJ2-1; the match to TRBD1 covers 9 bases. Trimming removed 10 bases from V and 8 bases from J; junction bases left unmatched: 9. This CDR3 has 13 amino acids. CDR1 and CDR2 from the germline V gene are SNHLY and FYNNEI. DNA of the CDR3: TGTGCCAACGGGGACAGGGAGGGGGATGAGCAGTTCTTC. Translating gives CANGDREGDEQFF. The full variable domain, with the rest looked up from reference TRBV2 and TRBJ2-1, is EPEVTQTPSHQVTQMGQEVILRCVPISNHLYFYWYRQILGQKVEFLVSFYNNEISEKSEIFDDQFSVERPDGSNFTLKIRSTKLEDSAMYFCANGDREGDEQFFGPGTRLTVL.

This clonotype occurred a few times. The CDR3 here is CASSFTSAGEQYF. In DNA, the CDR3 is TGTGCCAGCAGTTTCACCTCCGCGGGTGAGCAGTACTTC. This chain links TRBV28 with TRBJ2-7; D is possibly TRBD2 (5 bases). The V gene lost 3 bases and the J gene lost 7 bases, with 13 bases spanning the gap. CDR3 size: 13 residues. Germline V gene sequence: CDR1 MDHEN, CDR2 SYDVKM.

The chain carries TRBV5-4 and TRBJ2-1; no reliable D call. This CDR3 comprises 13 residues. Trimming stripped 3 bases from V and 10 bases from J, with 14 bases between. The germline gives CDR1 SGHNT, CDR2 YYREEE (reference sequence). The CDR3 spells CASSSPLTIEQFF. The CDR3, as DNA: TGTGCCAGCAGCTCCCCTCTAACGATAGAGCAGTTCTTC.

This chain uses TRBV29-1 with TRBJ2-1; either TRBD1 or TRBD2 may supply D (5 bases each). Trimming left V 5 bases short and J 7 bases short, with 24 bases between. The V gene's germline CDR1 is SQVTM and CDR2 ANQGSEA. CDR3 length equals 16 residues. The CDR3 region has the DNA TGCAGCGTTTCACCCGATATAGGGACGTCAGAGAATGAGCAGTTCTTC. It specifies CSVSPDIGTSENEQFF.

This clonotype was seen at least ten times. The V call is TRBV5-1, the J call TRBJ2-1; D might be TRBD2 (7 bases). Per germline, CDR1 SGHRS and CDR2 YFSETQ. CDR3 size: 16 residues. Trimming took 0 bases from V and 2 from J, leaving 12 bases between them. Here the CDR3 DNA reads TGCGCCAGCAGCTTGGAAGGGGGGGGGCCCTACAATGAGCAGTTCTTC. The encoded protein is CASSLEGGGPYNEQFF.

This sequence joins TRBV2 and TRBJ2-3, with 9 bases lining up with TRBD2. The CDR3 loop spans 14 amino acids. CDR1 is SNHLY, CDR2 FYNNEI, per germline. J gave up 6 bases and V 7 bases, and 8 bases lay outside the gene matches. The DNA of the CDR3 is TGTGCCAGCATCCCGGGACTAGCAGTCGATACGCAGTATTTT. The encoded protein is CASIPGLAVDTQYF.

The chain is built from TRBV7-9 and TRBJ2-7; D uncertain. Trimming took 7 bases from V and 0 from J, leaving 10 bases between them. This CDR3 has 13 amino acids. Germline CDR1 and CDR2: SEHNR and FQNEAQ (reference sequence). This CDR3 is CASTYGPSYEQYF. The CDR3, as DNA: TGTGCCAGCACTTACGGCCCCTCCTACGAGCAGTACTTC.

This clonotype has more than one count but fewer than ten. The chain links TRBV2 to TRBJ2-5; a possible D gene is TRBD2 (5 bases). Trimming pared 4 bases from V and 0 bases from J, leaving 9 bases between. The CDR3 consists of 14 residues. Germline loops: CDR1 SNHLY, CDR2 FYNNEI. In DNA, the CDR3 is TGTGCCAGCAGTGGGACTGTCGACCAAGAGACCCAGTACTTC. As protein: CASSGTVDQETQYF.

This clonotype was found a few times. The chain employs TRBV6-1 and TRBJ2-1, with D unresolved. Trimming left V 4 bases short and J 5 bases short, with 15 bases between. Germline values: CDR1 MNHNS, CDR2 SASEGT. The length of the CDR3 is 15 residues. The CDR3 protein is CASSAVEVDDNEQFF. The CDR3 nucleotides are TGTGCCAGCAGTGCGGTAGAAGTCGACGACAATGAGCAGTTCTTC.

J is TRBJ1-1 and V is TRBV6-5; 8 nucleotides agree with TRBD1. This CDR3 has 17 residues. The ends lost 1 base at V and 0 bases at J; junction bases unmatched: 7. From germline, CDR1 is MNHEY and CDR2 SVGAGI. CDR3 protein: CASSYFAVTGVNTEAFF. The CDR3 DNA is TGTGCCAGCAGTTACTTCGCGGTGACAGGGGTGAACACTGAAGCTTTCTTT.

The gene calls are TRBV24-1 and TRBJ2-1, with D perhaps given as TRBD1 or TRBD2 (6 bases each). This CDR3 comprises 16 residues. The ends were cut back, 4 bases at V and 10 bases at J, with 22 bases in the middle. The germline V gene has CDR1 KGHDR and CDR2 SFDVKD. CDR3 sequence: CATSDTMEGGRKEQFF. In DNA form, the CDR3 reads TGTGCCACCAGTGACACCATGGAGGGGGGCCGTAAGGAGCAGTTCTTC.

This clonotype has a handful of counts. The CDR3 region has the DNA TGTGCCAGCAGCCGAACTCGGGACAGCATCCTCAATGAGCAGTTCTTC. Its translation is CASSRTRDSILNEQFF. The chain recombines TRBV7-9 with TRBJ2-1; 7 bases map to TRBD1. The V segment lost 5 bases and the J segment 6 bases; nucleotides outside the gene matches: 13. This CDR3 region has 16 residues. Germline V gene lookup returns CDR1 SEHNR and CDR2 FQNEAQ (reference sequence).

This clonotype was seen a few times. The chain joins TRBV6-1 to TRBJ2-7; D may be TRBD1 (5 bases). In germline, CDR1 is MNHNS, CDR2 SASEGT. This CDR3 has 15 amino acids. V shed 6 bases and J shed 2 bases, with 17 bases lying between them. The CDR3 loop is CASSTGLGLAYEQYF. The CDR3 coding sequence is TGTGCCAGCAGCACTGGGTTGGGGCTTGCCTACGAGCAGTACTTC.

The DNA for the CDR3 is TGTGCCAGCAGTTTTAGTGCCTACACAGATACGCAGTATTTT. It translates to CASSFSAYTDTQYF. The rearrangement links TRBV27 to TRBJ2-3; no reliable D call. The germline V gene has CDR1 MNHEY and CDR2 SMNVEV (reference sequence). The CDR3 is 14 residues long. Trimming pared 3 bases from V and 2 bases from J, leaving 9 bases between.

The chain carries TRBV29-1 and TRBJ1-2, with D unclear. The V end lost 7 bases, the J end lost 6 bases, and 9 bases lay between the germline ends. Germline CDR1 reads SQVTM; CDR2 reads ANQGSEA. The CDR3 has 10 amino acids. CDR3 residues: CSAVGDGYTF. The CDR3 DNA sequence: TGCAGCGCCGTGGGCGATGGCTACACCTTC.

This clonotype has only a few counts. The V and J genes are TRBV6-6 and TRBJ1-1; D is ambiguous. V was clipped by 2 bases and J by 5 bases, with 6 bases between them. Per germline, CDR1 MNHNY and CDR2 SVGAGI (reference sequence). This CDR3 is 12 amino acids long. CDR3: CASSYGETEAFF. CDR3 coding DNA: TGTGCCAGCAGTTACGGGGAGACTGAAGCTTTCTTT.

The J gene is TRBJ2-2, the V gene TRBV7-9; 10 bases agree with TRBD1. CDR1 and CDR2 from the germline V gene are SEHNR and FQNEAQ (reference sequence). Germline trimming cut 5 bases from V and 5 bases from J; bases unmatched to any gene: 5. This CDR3 comprises 15 residues. The CDR3 bases are TGTGCCAGCAGCAAGAGGGGACAGGGGACCGGGGAGCTGTTTTTT. Translated, it gives CASSKRGQGTGELFF.

The rearrangement uses TRBV3-1 and TRBJ2-7; D unclear. Germline V lookup: CDR1 LGHDT, CDR2 YNNKEL (reference sequence). Trimming stripped 4 bases from V and 3 bases from J, with 13 bases between. There are 14 residues in the CDR3. The CDR3 DNA reads TGTGCCAGCAGCCCCCTGAGGTCCGACTACGAGCAGTACTTC. This sequence encodes CASSPLRSDYEQYF.

This clonotype was seen a few times. The chain recombines TRBV24-1 with TRBJ2-3; D remains ambiguous. Germline loops: CDR1 KGHDR, CDR2 SFDVKD. Trimming took 5 bases from V and 4 from J, leaving 12 bases between them. This CDR3 is built from 14 residues. The CDR3 region is CATSGSRLADTQYF. Written as DNA, the CDR3 is TGTGCCACCAGTGGCTCTCGGTTGGCAGATACGCAGTATTTT.

V and J are TRBV29-1 and TRBJ2-1, with 11 bases identical to TRBD1. The CDR3 covers 14 residues. J lost 5 bases, V lost 6 bases, and 6 bases had no gene match. In germline, CDR1 is SQVTM, CDR2 ANQGSEA. This chain's CDR3 is CSVAGQGVNNEQFF. As DNA, the CDR3 is TGCAGCGTCGCGGGACAGGGGGTCAACAATGAGCAGTTCTTC.